Presented here are 28 T cell receptor beta chains from one specimen sequenced in a study of blood T cells in healthy people across ages. The second PCR ran about 6 to 11 cycles with a sample-barcoded 5' primer and J-beta primers. One entry per CDR3 protein results from TCRdb running MiXCR on the 5' RACE reads. Seen here are about 800,000 distinct CDR3 sequences, around 25% observed once, and the top ten hold under 4.5%. This sample was also put to use in a study of T cells of mothers and their children.

Sequencing was performed on blood. The receptors here all came from a boy aged 10-17 years in good health.

A few counts support this clonotype. The rearrangement links TRBV20-1 to TRBJ1-5; D not resolved. Trimming left V 0 bases short and J 3 bases short, with 12 bases between. Per germline, CDR1 DFQATT and CDR2 SNEGSKA (reference sequence). CDR3 length: 15 residues. The CDR3 loop reads CSARDLGRINQPQHF. The CDR3 coding sequence is TGCAGTGCTAGAGATCTGGGCAGGATCAATCAGCCCCAGCATTTT.

The chain employs TRBV7-2 and TRBJ2-5, with D perhaps TRBD2 (6 bases). V was cut by 1 base and J by 5 bases, with 14 bases left in between. CDR3 length equals 15 residues. CDR1 and CDR2 from the germline V gene are SGHTA and FQGNSA. DNA of the CDR3: TGTGCCAGCAGCTTAGAGACGGCGGGATGGGAGACCCAGTACTTC. This codes for CASSLETAGWETQYF.

Here the CDR3 reads CASSLDRGLFTDTQYF. The CDR3 DNA is TGTGCCAGCAGCCTAGACAGGGGGCTTTTCACAGATACGCAGTATTTT. The chain recombines TRBV7-2 with TRBJ2-3; TRBD1 aligns across 10 bases. V gave up 5 bases and J gave up 2 bases; unmatched junction bases: 7. Germline V gives CDR1 SGHTA, CDR2 FQGNSA. This CDR3 contains 16 residues.

For the CDR3, the DNA is TGTGCCAGCAGAACCCGCGGGGGGGCGGAAGAGACCCAGTACTTC. This sequence encodes CASRTRGGAEETQYF. V gene TRBV7-2 combines with J gene TRBJ2-5; 9 nucleotides agree with TRBD2. Germline V gene sequence: CDR1 SGHTA, CDR2 FQGNSA. The ends lost 6 bases at V and 3 bases at J; junction bases unmatched: 8. CDR3 length: 15 residues. The variable domain in full, with the rest retrieved from reference TRBV7-2 and TRBJ2-5, is GAGVSQSPSNKVTEKGKDVELRCDPISGHTALYWYRQSLGQGLEFLIYFQGNSAPDKSGLPSDRFSAERTGGSVSTLTIQRTQQEDSAVYLCASRTRGGAEETQYFGPGTRLLVL.

This clonotype was recorded a few times. This chain links TRBV29-1 with TRBJ2-5; D is ambiguous. Germline lookup yields CDR1 SQVTM and CDR2 ANQGSEA. There are 14 residues in the CDR3. V shed 6 bases and J shed 1 base, with 15 bases lying between them. CDR3 sequence reads: CSVPDGQIQETQYF. Here the CDR3 DNA reads TGCAGCGTCCCGGATGGGCAAATCCAAGAGACCCAGTACTTC.

This clonotype was seen a handful of times. V is TRBV4-1 and J is TRBJ1-2; 9 bases fit TRBD1. J was trimmed by 6 bases and V by 0 bases; bases with no gene match: 5. Germline V lookup: CDR1 MGHRA, CDR2 YSYEKL. CDR3 size: 15 residues. The DNA of the CDR3 is TGCGCCAGCAGCCAAGATCGGGGACAGGGAGATGGCTACACCTTC. Translation gives CASSQDRGQGDGYTF.

The chain couples TRBV20-1 to TRBJ1-2; D is unresolved. Germline lookup yields CDR1 DFQATT and CDR2 SNEGSKA (reference sequence). CDR3 length: 11 amino acids. Trimming stripped 1 base from V and 8 bases from J, with 8 bases between. CDR3 coding DNA: TGCAGTGCTAGAGGGGCGGGGGGCTACACCTTC. It codes for CSARGAGGYTF.

This clonotype occurred a few times. This chain joins TRBV2 and TRBJ1-2, with a weak D call TRBD1 (6 bases). Germline CDR1 reads SNHLY; CDR2 reads FYNNEI. Between the trimmed V and J ends, which lost 0 bases and 8 bases, there was a span of 13 bases. The CDR3 sequence is 14 residues long. CDR3 sequence: CASSEAAETGGYTF. CDR3 DNA sequence: TGTGCCAGCAGTGAAGCCGCGGAGACAGGAGGCTACACCTTC.

This clonotype was picked up a small number of times. Germline is not matched at one junction end, which may reflect a read error. The gene calls are TRBV4-3 and TRBJ2-1, with D unresolved. This CDR3 is 15 amino acids long. The germline V gene has CDR1 LGHNA and CDR2 YSLEER. As DNA, the CDR3 is TGCGCCAGCAGCCAAGGCCCCGACTCCTCCAATGAGCAGTTCTTC. This translates into CASSQGPDSSNEQFF.

For the CDR3, the DNA is TGTGCCACCAGTGATTCCTGGACTAGCATCGACAATGAGCAGTTCTTC. It codes for CATSDSWTSIDNEQFF. V and J are TRBV24-1 and TRBJ2-1, with TRBD2 identical over 8 bases. V shed 2 bases and J 5 bases; nucleotides not matched to a gene: 7. CDR3 length equals 16 residues. Germline V lookup: CDR1 KGHDR, CDR2 SFDVKD.

This clonotype came up a few times. The chain has TRBV6-5 and TRBJ2-6, with D possibly TRBD1 on 6 matching bases. The CDR3 runs 16 residues. V shed 2 bases and J shed 0 bases, with 8 bases lying between them. Germline CDR1 and CDR2: MNHEY and SVGAGI. The DNA of the CDR3 is TGTGCCAGCAGTTACGGACAGCCCTCTGGGGCCAACGTCCTGACTTTC. This sequence encodes CASSYGQPSGANVLTF.

The rearrangement uses TRBV12-3 or TRBV12-4 and TRBJ1-4; 8 bases match TRBD1. CDR3 size: 13 residues. V shed 5 bases, J shed 11 bases, and the junction held 7 bases outside the gene matches. The CDR3 nucleotides are TGTGCCAGCAGTAAACGACAGGGGAGGAAACTGTTTTTT. This codes for CASSKRQGRKLFF.

The chain employs TRBV5-1 and TRBJ2-2; D call uncertain. Germline CDR1 SGHRS, CDR2 YFSETQ. The CDR3 is 14 amino acids. V lost 4 bases, J lost 5 bases, and 12 bases lay in between. The CDR3 protein is CASSLRTLTGELFF. CDR3 DNA sequence: TGCGCCAGCAGCCTTAGGACCCTTACCGGGGAGCTGTTTTTT. The full variable domain, rest sourced from reference TRBV5-1 and TRBJ2-2, is KAGVTQTPRYLIKTRGQQVTLSCSPISGHRSVSWYQQTPGQGLQFLFEYFSETQRNKGNFPGRFSGRQFSNSRSEMNVSTLELGDSALYLCASSLRTLTGELFFGEGSRLTVL.

J is TRBJ2-3 and V is TRBV7-3; D gene ambiguous. V was clipped by 1 base and J by 1 base, with 6 bases between them. The germline CDR1 and CDR2 sequences are SGHTA and FQGTGA. The length of the CDR3 is 14 residues. In DNA form, the CDR3 reads TGTGCCAGCAGCTTAATTGGGGGCACAGATACGCAGTATTTT. This sequence encodes CASSLIGGTDTQYF.

The sample holds many counts of this clonotype. The chain couples TRBV6-5 to TRBJ2-5, with D perhaps TRBD2 (6 bases). The J call may not be correct, given that the DNA end is closer to TRBJ2-7. The CDR3 consists of 11 residues. CDR1 is MNHEY and CDR2 is SVGAGI in the germline V gene. The CDR3 protein is CASTRGNEQYF. The CDR3 DNA sequence: TGTGCCAGCACGCGGGGAAACGAGCAGTACTTC.

This clonotype showed up just a few times. J is TRBJ2-7 and V is TRBV5-1, with 15 bases matching TRBD2. CDR1 SGHRS and CDR2 YFSETQ come from the germline V gene. The V segment lost 3 bases and the J segment 5 bases; nucleotides outside the gene matches: 6. CDR3 length equals 16 residues. The DNA of the CDR3 is TGCGCCAGCAGCTGGAGGGGACTAGCGGGAGGTCACGAGCAGTACTTC. Translating it yields CASSWRGLAGGHEQYF.

The chain has TRBV29-1 and TRBJ2-3; D tentatively fits TRBD1 or TRBD2 (5 bases each). The CDR3 extends over 12 amino acids. V lost 7 bases to trimming and J lost 3 bases, with 11 bases between them. Germline values: CDR1 SQVTM, CDR2 ANQGSEA. The CDR3 protein is CSGRWGTDTQYF. CDR3 coding DNA: TGCAGCGGACGCTGGGGGACAGATACGCAGTATTTT.

The rearrangement links TRBV7-9 to TRBJ1-4, with TRBD1 identical over 7 bases. Germline assignment: CDR1 SEHNR and CDR2 FQNEAQ (reference sequence). V was pared by 5 bases and J by 13 bases, with 7 bases of the junction left unmatched. The CDR3 consists of 12 residues. The CDR3 protein is CASSQTGSGLFF. CDR3 sequence (DNA): TGTGCCAGCAGCCAGACAGGGTCGGGACTGTTTTTT.

This chain joins TRBV19 and TRBJ2-5; TRBD2 aligns across 9 bases. Looked up from germline, CDR1 is LNHDA and CDR2 is SQIVND (reference sequence). This CDR3 region has 15 residues. V trimming: 4 bases; J trimming: 4 bases; junction bases outside the gene matches: 7. The CDR3 DNA sequence: TGTGCCAGTAGTACTTATAGCGGGAGAGGAGAGACCCAGTACTTC. Translation: CASSTYSGRGETQYF.

This chain joins TRBV20-1 and TRBJ2-7; no clear D. The germline CDR1 and CDR2 sequences are DFQATT and SNEGSKA (reference sequence). The CDR3 sequence is 11 residues long. The V end lost 5 bases, the J end lost 6 bases, and 11 bases lay between the germline ends. CDR3 nucleotides: TGCAGTGCTGGCACGGGTTTCGAGCAGTACTTC. Protein product: CSAGTGFEQYF.

The chain couples TRBV20-1 to TRBJ2-7, with D possibly being TRBD2 (6 bases). V was trimmed by 1 base and J by 3 bases, leaving 10 bases between them. The CDR3 loop spans 13 amino acids. Looked up from germline, CDR1 is DFQATT and CDR2 is SNEGSKA (reference sequence). The CDR3 spells CSARAGRNYEQYF. CDR3 nucleotide sequence: TGCAGTGCTAGAGCGGGGAGGAACTACGAGCAGTACTTC.

The V gene is TRBV7-9, the J gene TRBJ2-3; tentatively, D is TRBD1 (6 bases). Trimming stripped 3 bases from V and 2 bases from J, with 9 bases between. The germline V gene has CDR1 SEHNR and CDR2 FQNEAQ (reference sequence). This CDR3 has 14 residues. The CDR3 loop is CASSFEGVTDTQYF. The DNA for the CDR3 is TGTGCCAGCAGCTTCGAGGGGGTCACAGATACGCAGTATTTT.

This rearrangement joins TRBV24-1 to TRBJ2-1; 8 bases are shared with TRBD2. Per germline, CDR1 KGHDR and CDR2 SFDVKD. This CDR3 comprises 16 residues. V shed 3 bases and J 2 bases; nucleotides not matched to a gene: 5. CDR3 sequence: CATSDVLAETYNEQFF. As DNA, the CDR3 is TGTGCCACCAGTGATGTACTAGCGGAGACCTACAATGAGCAGTTCTTC.

The V and J genes are TRBV28 and TRBJ2-2, with D tentatively TRBD2 (6 bases). The CDR3 runs 15 residues. Trimming took 2 bases from V and 3 from J, leaving 10 bases between them. CDR1 MDHEN and CDR2 SYDVKM come from the germline V gene. This chain's CDR3 is CASSLVGSYTGELFF. The CDR3 nucleotides are TGTGCCAGCAGTTTAGTCGGGAGTTACACCGGGGAGCTGTTTTTT.

The chain uses TRBV20-1 and TRBJ1-5, with TRBD1 matching over 9 bases. The CDR3 runs 16 residues. After removal of 0 bases from V and 7 bases from J, the junction contained 10 bases not matched to a gene. Looked up from germline, CDR1 is DFQATT and CDR2 is SNEGSKA (reference sequence). The CDR3 sequence: CSARDELGQGNQPQHF. The CDR3 nucleotides are TGCAGTGCTAGAGATGAGTTGGGACAGGGTAACCAGCCCCAGCATTTT.

The V call is TRBV12-3 or TRBV12-4, the J call TRBJ2-5; 12 nucleotides align to TRBD1. V was pared by 7 bases and J by 5 bases, with 11 bases of the junction left unmatched. The CDR3 is 16 amino acids. The CDR3 is CASTLTGTGGPETQYF. The CDR3 region has the DNA TGTGCCAGCACTTTGACCGGGACAGGGGGCCCGGAGACCCAGTACTTC.

The sample holds a few counts of this clonotype. The genes are TRBV27 and TRBJ2-7; weak D call: TRBD1 (6 bases). The germline V gene has CDR1 MNHEY and CDR2 SMNVEV (reference sequence). This CDR3 has 14 residues. V shed 6 bases and J shed 5 bases, with 17 bases lying between them. In nucleotides, the CDR3 is TGTGCCAGCAGCCCCGGAGACAGGCCCCACGAGCAGTACTTC. It is translated as CASSPGDRPHEQYF.

This clonotype was detected a few times. This chain connects TRBV7-6 to TRBJ2-3, with D unclear. The CDR3 spans 16 residues. Deletions cut 5 bases from V and 2 bases from J, with 17 bases between. Looked up from germline, CDR1 is SGHVS and CDR2 is FNYEAQ. CDR3 DNA sequence: TGTGCCAGCAGCCCCCTCCTCGGGCCGATCACAGATACGCAGTATTTT. It codes for CASSPLLGPITDTQYF.